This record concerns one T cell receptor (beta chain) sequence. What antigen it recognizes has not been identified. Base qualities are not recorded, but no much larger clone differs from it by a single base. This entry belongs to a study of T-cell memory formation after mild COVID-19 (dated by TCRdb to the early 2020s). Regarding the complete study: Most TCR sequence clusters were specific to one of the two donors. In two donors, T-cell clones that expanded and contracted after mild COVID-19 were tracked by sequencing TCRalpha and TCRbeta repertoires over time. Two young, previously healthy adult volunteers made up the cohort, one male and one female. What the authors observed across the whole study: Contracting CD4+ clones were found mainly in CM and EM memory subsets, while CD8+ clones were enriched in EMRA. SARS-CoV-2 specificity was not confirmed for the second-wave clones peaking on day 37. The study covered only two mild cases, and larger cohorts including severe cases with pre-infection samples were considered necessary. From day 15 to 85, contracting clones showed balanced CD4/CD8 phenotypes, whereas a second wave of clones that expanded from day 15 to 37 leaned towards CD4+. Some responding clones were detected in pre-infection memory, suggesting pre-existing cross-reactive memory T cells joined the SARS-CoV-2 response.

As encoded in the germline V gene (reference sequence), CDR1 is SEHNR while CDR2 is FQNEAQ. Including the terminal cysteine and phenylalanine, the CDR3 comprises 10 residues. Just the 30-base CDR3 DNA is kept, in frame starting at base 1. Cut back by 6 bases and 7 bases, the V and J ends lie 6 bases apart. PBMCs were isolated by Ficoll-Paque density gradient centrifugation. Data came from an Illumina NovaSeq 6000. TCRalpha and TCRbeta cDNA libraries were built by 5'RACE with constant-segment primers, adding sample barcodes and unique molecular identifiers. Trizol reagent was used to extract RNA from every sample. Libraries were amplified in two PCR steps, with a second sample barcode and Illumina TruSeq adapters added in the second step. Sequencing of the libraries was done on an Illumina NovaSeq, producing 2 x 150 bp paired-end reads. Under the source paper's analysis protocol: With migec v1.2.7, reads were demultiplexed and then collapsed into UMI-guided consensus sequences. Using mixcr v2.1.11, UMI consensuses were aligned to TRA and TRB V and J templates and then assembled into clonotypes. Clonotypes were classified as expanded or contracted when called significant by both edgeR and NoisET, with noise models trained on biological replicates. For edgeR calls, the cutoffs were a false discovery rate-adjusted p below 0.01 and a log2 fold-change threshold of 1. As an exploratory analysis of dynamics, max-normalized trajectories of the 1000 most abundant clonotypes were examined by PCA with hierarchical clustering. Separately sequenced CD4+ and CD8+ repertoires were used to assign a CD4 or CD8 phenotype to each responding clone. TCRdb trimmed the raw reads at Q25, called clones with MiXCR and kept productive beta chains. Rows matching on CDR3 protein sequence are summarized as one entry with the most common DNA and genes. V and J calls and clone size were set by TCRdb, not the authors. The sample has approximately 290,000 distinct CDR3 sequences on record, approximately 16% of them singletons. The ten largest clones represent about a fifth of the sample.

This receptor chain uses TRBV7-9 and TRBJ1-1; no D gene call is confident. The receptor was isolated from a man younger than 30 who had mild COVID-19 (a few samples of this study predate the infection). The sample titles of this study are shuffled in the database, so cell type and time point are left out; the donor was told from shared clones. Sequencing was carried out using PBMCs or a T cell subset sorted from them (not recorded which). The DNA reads TGTGCCAGCAGGGGCTTTGAAGCTTTCTTT. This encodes CASRGFEAFF.